One and the same sample provided the 27 T cell receptor beta chains below, sequenced in a study of blood T cell repertoires in COVID-19. The assay was immunoSEQ multiplex PCR, and TCRdb's table has in-frame clones only and misses some. The sample includes around 60,000 clones, roughly 90% seen only once; the top ten take about 3.2%. Sequenced input: peripheral blood. The origin of the receptors is a man between 45 and 60 years old with active COVID-19.

The CDR3 protein is CASSPSGISTSTDTQYF. The CDR3, as DNA: TGTGCCAGCAGCCCTAGCGGGATCAGTACTAGCACAGATACGCAGTATTTT. The genes are TRBV6-4 and TRBJ2-3; 9 bases align to TRBD2. The ends lost 6 bases at V and 0 bases at J; junction bases unmatched: 10. The CDR3 is made up of 17 amino acids. The germline V gene encodes CDR1 MRHNA and CDR2 SNTAGT.

This clone was observed a handful of times. J is TRBJ1-1 and V is TRBV7-9; D might be TRBD1 (5 bases). Trimming took 8 bases from V and 1 from J, leaving 17 bases between them. Germline-derived CDR1 and CDR2 are SEHNR and FQNEAQ (reference sequence). The CDR3 is 15 residues long. The CDR3: CASGTSGGRNTEAFF. The CDR3, as DNA: TGTGCCAGCGGCACTTCGGGGGGGAGGAACACTGAAGCTTTCTTT.

The V call is TRBV5-1, the J call TRBJ2-5, with D possibly TRBD2 on 5 matching bases. This CDR3 contains 13 residues. In germline, CDR1 is SGHRS, CDR2 YFSETQ. The V end was cut by 4 bases, the J end by 5 bases, with 12 bases between. This CDR3 is CASSGGGFETQYF. For the CDR3, the DNA is TGCGCCAGCAGCGGAGGAGGCTTTGAGACCCAGTACTTC.

This clone was picked up one time. The chain has TRBV5-1 and TRBJ2-7; TRBD1 agrees at 9 bases. The CDR3 runs to 14 residues. The germline V gene encodes CDR1 SGHRS and CDR2 YFSETQ. The V and J ends lost 2 bases and 2 bases, in that order; junction bases with no gene match: 2. The CDR3 here is CASSLRDRAYEQYF. In nucleotides, the CDR3 is TGCGCCAGCAGCTTAAGGGACAGGGCCTACGAGCAGTACTTC.

V gene TRBV7-8 combines with J gene TRBJ1-6, with 7 bases matching TRBD1. The ends lost 3 bases at V and 4 bases at J; junction bases unmatched: 3. CDR1 is SGHVS and CDR2 is FQNEAQ in the germline V gene. This CDR3 region has 15 residues. The CDR3 is CASSLPRGYNSPLHF. As DNA, the CDR3 is TGTGCCAGCAGCTTGCCCAGGGGGTATAATTCACCCCTCCACTTT.

The chain couples TRBV4-1 to TRBJ2-7; 8 bases are a match to TRBD2. V lost 4 bases to trimming and J lost 4 bases; unmatched junction nucleotides: 12. Germline-derived CDR1 and CDR2 are MGHRA and YSYEKL. The CDR3 contains 16 residues. The CDR3 DNA sequence: TGCGCCAGCAGCCCGGTCGGAGCGGGGGCCTTTTACGAGCAGTACTTC. It encodes CASSPVGAGAFYEQYF.

The chain couples TRBV7-8 to TRBJ1-5; possibly TRBD1 for D (5 bases). Germline V gene sequence: CDR1 SGHVS, CDR2 FQNEAQ. The CDR3 has 14 residues. Trimming took 5 bases from V and 8 from J, leaving 16 bases between them. The CDR3 loop reads CASSPTGGNKPQHF. For the CDR3, the DNA is TGTGCCAGCAGCCCCACGGGGGGAAATAAGCCCCAGCATTTT.

This clone was recorded once. This chain uses TRBV7-9 with TRBJ2-5; weak D call: TRBD1 (6 bases). The germline gives CDR1 SEHNR, CDR2 FQNEAQ (reference sequence). Trimming cost V 5 bases and J 2 bases, with 15 bases left between them. The CDR3 runs 15 residues. The CDR3 sequence is CASSREWTVQETQYF. The CDR3 DNA reads TGTGCCAGCAGCCGAGAATGGACAGTACAAGAGACCCAGTACTTC.

The CDR3 region is CASSLSPSGGNIQYF. CDR3 DNA: TGTGCCAGCAGTTTATCTCCTAGCGGGGGAAACATTCAGTACTTC. V usage is TRBV27 and J usage is TRBJ2-4; 10 bases map to TRBD2. Germline V gives CDR1 MNHEY, CDR2 SMNVEV (reference sequence). The CDR3 runs to 15 residues. With 0 bases clipped from V and 6 bases from J, the junction kept 2 bases outside the gene matches.

The chain is built from TRBV3-1 (or the pseudogene TRBV3-2) and TRBJ1-2; D not certain. CDR1 and CDR2 from the germline V gene are LGHDT and YNNKEL (reference sequence). The CDR3 sequence is 15 residues long. V gave up 4 bases and J gave up 4 bases, with 16 bases separating them. The CDR3 reads CASSPGGNTLYGYTF. Here the CDR3 DNA reads TGTGCCAGCAGCCCCGGCGGCAATACTCTCTATGGCTACACCTTC.

The chain combines TRBV7-2 with TRBJ2-2; the match to TRBD1 covers 8 bases. The CDR3 runs 17 residues. The V and J ends lost 5 bases and 5 bases, in that order; junction bases with no gene match: 13. The germline V gene has CDR1 SGHTA and CDR2 FQGNSA. CDR3 loop: CASSTTFQGAGTGELFF. CDR3 nucleotides: TGTGCCAGCAGCACGACCTTTCAGGGGGCGGGGACCGGGGAGCTGTTTTTT.

V gene TRBV13 combines with J gene TRBJ1-1; D unclear. The CDR3 has 14 amino acids. Germline loops: CDR1 PRHDT, CDR2 FYEKMQ (reference sequence). Trimming pared 4 bases from V and 1 base from J, leaving 10 bases between. The CDR3 DNA follows: TGTGCCAGCAGCTGGTCGAAGAGGAACACTGAAGCTTTCTTT. Amino acid sequence: CASSWSKRNTEAFF.

This rearrangement joins TRBV20-1 to TRBJ2-1; no clear D. There are 11 residues in the CDR3. Germline V gene sequence: CDR1 DFQATT, CDR2 SNEGSKA (reference sequence). With 4 bases removed from V and 12 bases from J, the gap between germline ends came to 13 bases. The CDR3 loop reads CSATPVPGQFF. DNA of the CDR3: TGCAGTGCTACCCCGGTCCCAGGGCAGTTCTTC.

The gene calls are TRBV2 and TRBJ2-3; 11 nucleotides match TRBD2. The CDR3 extends over 14 amino acids. Germline CDR1 and CDR2: SNHLY and FYNNEI. The ends lost 6 bases at V and 4 bases at J; junction bases unmatched: 3. This chain's CDR3 is CASRTSGVPDTQYF. DNA of the CDR3: TGTGCCAGCAGGACTAGCGGGGTCCCAGATACGCAGTATTTT.

Details on this clone: A junction boundary mismatches the germline segment, possibly from a read error. V is TRBV3-1 (or the pseudogene TRBV3-2) and J is TRBJ2-5, with TRBD2 identical over 8 bases. The CDR3 spans 13 residues. From germline, CDR1 is LGHDT and CDR2 YNNKEL (reference sequence). The CDR3 spells CASSQTGTRSSHF. The CDR3 DNA reads TGTGCCAGCAGCCAAACTGGGACTAGATCTTCACACTTC.

The chain joins TRBV7-6 to TRBJ2-1; 12 bases are shared with TRBD2. After removal of 4 bases from V and 7 bases from J, the junction contained 5 bases not matched to a gene. The CDR3 is made up of 15 amino acids. Per germline, CDR1 SGHVS and CDR2 FNYEAQ. The CDR3 nucleotides read TGTGCCAGCAGCTACCTAGCGGGGGGGCAGAATGAGCAGTTCTTC. The encoded protein is CASSYLAGGQNEQFF.

This chain links TRBV5-6 with TRBJ2-1, with 7 bases aligning to TRBD2. Germline V gene lookup returns CDR1 SGHDT and CDR2 YYEEEE. V was clipped by 4 bases and J by 9 bases; unmatched bases: 7. The CDR3 is 13 amino acids. The CDR3 sequence is CASSTRTRGEQFF. The CDR3 DNA is TGTGCCAGCAGCACCAGGACTAGGGGTGAGCAGTTCTTC.

The chain employs TRBV6-5 and TRBJ2-7; possibly TRBD2 for D (6 bases). The germline V and J ends were trimmed by 7 bases and 2 bases, with 15 bases remaining between them. Germline lookup yields CDR1 MNHEY and CDR2 SVGAGI. The CDR3 length is 14 residues. The CDR3 protein is CASTRDWSTYEQYF. DNA of the CDR3: TGTGCCAGCACCCGGGACTGGTCGACCTACGAGCAGTACTTC.

The J gene is TRBJ2-7, the V gene TRBV27; D unresolved. Per the germline V gene, CDR1 is MNHEY and CDR2 is SMNVEV (reference sequence). This CDR3 has 12 residues. V lost 7 bases and J lost 3, with 10 bases in between. For the CDR3, the DNA is TGTGCCAGCATCTCGGTCAACTACGAGCAGTACTTC. It translates to CASISVNYEQYF.

The rearrangement joins TRBV5-1 to TRBJ2-1; 10 bases are a match to TRBD2. CDR1 SGHRS and CDR2 YFSETQ come from the germline V gene. With 3 bases clipped from V and 3 bases from J, the junction kept 3 bases outside the gene matches. This CDR3 contains 15 residues. This CDR3 is CASSSGTSDYNEQFF. The CDR3 DNA follows: TGCGCCAGCAGCTCCGGGACTAGCGACTACAATGAGCAGTTCTTC.

The chain combines TRBV6-5 with TRBJ1-2; TRBD1 agrees at 9 bases. The V gene's germline CDR1 is MNHEY and CDR2 SVGAGI. The J segment lost 4 bases and the V segment lost 6 bases, leaving 6 bases of the junction unmatched. CDR3 length: 14 residues. The CDR3 loop is CASRRPTGGYGYTF. The CDR3 nucleotides read TGTGCCAGCAGACGACCGACAGGGGGCTATGGCTACACCTTC.

The rearrangement links TRBV3-1 (or the pseudogene TRBV3-2) to TRBJ2-1, with D unclear. The CDR3 has 15 amino acids. Trimming left V 4 bases short and J 0 bases short, with 10 bases between. Germline CDR1 reads LGHDT; CDR2 reads YNNKEL (reference sequence). The CDR3 loop is CASSPSDRSYNEQFF. For the CDR3, the DNA is TGTGCCAGCAGCCCAAGCGACCGCTCCTACAATGAGCAGTTCTTC.

This clone was detected once. V gene TRBV10-3 combines with J gene TRBJ2-3, with D tentatively TRBD2 (5 bases). CDR3 length: 15 amino acids. Germline-derived CDR1 and CDR2 are ENHRY and SYGVKD. The ends were cut back, 6 bases at V and 0 bases at J, with 13 bases in the middle. CDR3 sequence reads: CAIRSSWTSTDTQYF. The CDR3 DNA sequence: TGTGCCATCAGATCAAGTTGGACTAGCACAGATACGCAGTATTTT.

The V call is TRBV3-1 (or the pseudogene TRBV3-2), the J call TRBJ1-1; a weak D match, TRBD1 (5 bases). The CDR3 covers 13 residues. Trimming cost V 4 bases and J 0 bases, with 6 bases left between them. Germline CDR1 reads LGHDT; CDR2 reads YNNKEL (reference sequence). The CDR3 region has the DNA TGTGCCAGCAGCCGACAGTTGAACACTGAAGCTTTCTTT. This encodes CASSRQLNTEAFF.

V usage is TRBV9 and J usage is TRBJ1-1; the match to TRBD1 covers 10 bases. Germline values: CDR1 SGDLS, CDR2 YYNGEE. V shed 3 bases and J 10 bases; nucleotides not matched to a gene: 3. The CDR3 has 12 amino acids. Here the CDR3 reads CASSAWTGGAFF. The CDR3 region has the DNA TGTGCCAGCAGCGCGTGGACAGGGGGAGCTTTCTTT.

The V call is TRBV5-1, the J call TRBJ2-5, with 10 bases matching TRBD2. Germline CDR1 reads SGHRS; CDR2 reads YFSETQ. V lost 2 bases, J lost 5 bases, and 9 bases stayed unmatched. The CDR3 runs 16 residues. CDR3 nucleotide sequence: TGCGCCAGCAGCTTCCTGAGCGGGGGGGCCCGGGAGACCCAGTACTTC. This sequence encodes CASSFLSGGARETQYF.

The rearrangement joins TRBV5-8 to TRBJ2-6; D ambiguous. Germline CDR1 reads SGHTS; CDR2 reads YDEGEE. CDR3 length: 15 residues. V dropped 2 bases and J dropped 1 base, with 7 bases sitting between them. The CDR3, as DNA: TGTGCCAGCAGCTTATGGAGTTCTGGGGCCAACGTCCTGACTTTC. Protein product: CASSLWSSGANVLTF.